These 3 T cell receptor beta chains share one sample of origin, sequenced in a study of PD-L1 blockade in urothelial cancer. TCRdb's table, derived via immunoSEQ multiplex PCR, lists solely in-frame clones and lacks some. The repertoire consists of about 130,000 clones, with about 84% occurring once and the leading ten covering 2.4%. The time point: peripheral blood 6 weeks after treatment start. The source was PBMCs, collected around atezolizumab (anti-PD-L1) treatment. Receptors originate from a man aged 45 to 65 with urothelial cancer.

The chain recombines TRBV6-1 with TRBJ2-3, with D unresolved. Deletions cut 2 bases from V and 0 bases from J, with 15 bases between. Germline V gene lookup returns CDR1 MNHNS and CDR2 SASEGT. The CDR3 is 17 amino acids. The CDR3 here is CASSENAHARSTDTQYF. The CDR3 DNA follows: TGTGCCAGCAGTGAAAATGCCCACGCTAGGAGCACAGATACGCAGTATTTT.

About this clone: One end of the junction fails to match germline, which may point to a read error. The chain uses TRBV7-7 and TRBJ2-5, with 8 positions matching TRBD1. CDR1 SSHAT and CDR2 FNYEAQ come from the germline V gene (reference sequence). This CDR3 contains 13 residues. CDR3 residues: CASSSDRAETQYF. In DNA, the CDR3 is TGTGCTAGCAGCTCGGACAGGGCGGAGACCCAGTACTTC.

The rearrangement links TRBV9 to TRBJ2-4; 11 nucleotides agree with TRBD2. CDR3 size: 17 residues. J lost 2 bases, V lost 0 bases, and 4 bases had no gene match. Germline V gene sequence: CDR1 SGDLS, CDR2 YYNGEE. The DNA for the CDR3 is TGTGCCAGCAGCGTAGCGTCTAGCGGGGGGTCCAAAAACATTCAGTACTTC. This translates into CASSVASSGGSKNIQYF.